This TCR beta chain was documented in a study of T cell repertoires in cytomegalovirus infection. Study-level background: Use of recently identified HLA-C-restricted and well-studied HLA-B-restricted CMV epitopes was part of the study. Study observations and caveats: HLA-C-restricted TCR beta clonotypes specific for CMV led the ex vivo response.

V gave up 8 bases and J gave up 4 bases; unmatched junction bases: 13. The CDR3 covers 17 residues. Germline CDR1 is SNHLY and CDR2 is FYNNEI. Concerning this clonotype: What it binds is not known.

TCRdb re-derived calls from the reads in MiXCR, one entry per CDR3 protein. Altogether about 830,000 distinct CDR3 sequences are present, approximately 32% being singletons, with the ten largest covering roughly 12%. The origin of this receptor is a human donor in good health (CMV status not recorded). Some clones in this sample may be carry-over from other donors' samples. The specimen was cultured CD8+ T cells from PBMCs, collected from culture after CMV antigen stimulation. The chain is built from TRBV2 and TRBJ2-2, with 10 nucleotides matching TRBD2. The CDR3 reads CASGRASGGEPTGELFF. CDR3 DNA: TGTGCCAGCGGCAGGGCTAGCGGGGGAGAACCCACCGGGGAGCTGTTTTTT. The full variable domain, completed using reference TRBV2 and TRBJ2-2, is EPEVTQTPSHQVTQMGQEVILRCVPISNHLYFYWYRQILGQKVEFLVSFYNNEISEKSEIFDDQFSVERPDGSNFTLKIRSTKLEDSAMYFCASGRASGGEPTGELFFGEGSRLTVL.